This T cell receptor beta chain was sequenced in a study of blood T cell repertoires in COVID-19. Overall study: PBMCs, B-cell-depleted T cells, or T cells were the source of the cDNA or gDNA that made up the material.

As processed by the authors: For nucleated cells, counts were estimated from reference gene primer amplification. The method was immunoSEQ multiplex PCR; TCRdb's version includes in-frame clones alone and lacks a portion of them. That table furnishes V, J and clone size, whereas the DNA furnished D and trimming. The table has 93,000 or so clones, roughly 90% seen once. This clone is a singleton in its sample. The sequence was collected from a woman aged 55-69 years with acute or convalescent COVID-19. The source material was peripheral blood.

The CDR3 sequence is CASSLKGRWEDTDTQYF. CDR3 in DNA: TGTGCCAGCAGTTTAAAGGGAAGGTGGGAGGATACAGATACGCAGTATTTT. V and J are TRBV28 and TRBJ2-3; D is possibly TRBD2 (6 bases). Per germline, CDR1 MDHEN and CDR2 SYDVKM. Trimming shortened V by 2 bases and J by 3 bases, and 18 bases separated the two germline ends. This CDR3 region has 17 residues. The full variable domain, completed using reference TRBV28 and TRBJ2-3, is DVKVTQSSRYLVKRTGEKVFLECVQDMDHENMFWYRQDPGLGLRLIYFSYDVKMKEKGDIPEGYSVSREKKERFSLILESASTNQTSMYLCASSLKGRWEDTDTQYFGPGTRLTVL.